This T cell receptor beta chain was sequenced during a study of post-analysis software for immune sequencing data. About the research overall: Relapsing-remitting, secondary progressive and progressive-relapsing forms of multiple sclerosis all featured among disease courses. Study findings and constraints: Controls significantly exceeded multiple sclerosis patients in normalized Chao1 diversity. Samples sharing a preparation batch grouped tightly together when assessed by F measure. Patients had higher frequencies than controls of roughly five TRBV segments, including TRBV5-6, TRBV5-1 and TRBV20-1.

This clonotype was found a few times. Its target is unknown. cDNA libraries for TCR beta contained unique molecular identifiers. cDNA molecules numbering roughly 0.5 million came from around 1 to 10 million T cells. TCRdb re-called the PCR reads with MiXCR, one entry per CDR3 protein. The sample lists about 540,000 distinct CDR3 sequences; around a third were seen once. Germline CDR1 and CDR2: MNHNY and SVGAGI (reference sequence). The ends were cut back, 8 bases at V and 8 bases at J, with 18 bases in the middle. This CDR3 comprises 13 residues. The V and J genes are TRBV6-6 and TRBJ1-2; maybe TRBD1 (5 bases). This clonotype was sampled from a girl under 18 with multiple sclerosis. The material sequenced was blood. CDR3 nucleotides: TGTGCCAGCGGACCTGGCGTCCCAGGGGGCTACACCTTC. It translates to CASGPGVPGGYTF.